This T cell receptor beta chain was documented in a study of CD8 T cells in Susac syndrome. When the RNA was reverse transcribed, random hexamers were used with an input of about 0.5 to 1 ug. TCRdb reprocessed the immunoSEQ multiplex PCR reads via MiXCR and lists one record per CDR3 protein. This sample has some 450,000 distinct CDR3 sequences, with around 85% found just once. The CDR3 is 15 residues long. The germline V gene has CDR1 MNHEY and CDR2 SVGAGI. Trimming took 5 bases from V and 1 from J, leaving 14 bases between them. The rearrangement uses TRBV6-5 and TRBJ1-1, with D maybe TRBD1 (5 bases). The clonotype originates from a human donor with multiple sclerosis. The sequenced sample was CD8+ T cells from PBMCs. The CDR3 protein is CASSTRRGANTEAFF. The CDR3 DNA is TGTGCCAGCAGTACCCGACGCGGGGCGAACACTGAAGCTTTCTTT.